This TCR beta chain was profiled in a study of molecular identifiers for immune sequencing clone quantification. Across the whole study: Split five ways in replicates, RNA from approximately 20,000 or 98,000 naive CD8 cells had four portions sequenced.

Between roughly 17,000 and 1,000,000 sorted cells, with 10%, 30% or 50% RNA, yielded naive CD8 libraries. Notes on the study in general: Clones above 20 RNA copies contained over 99% of effector molecules but under 1% of naive ones.

CDR1 SGHNT and CDR2 YENEEA come from the germline V gene. This CDR3 has 13 residues. Comments on this clonotype: Its cognate antigen is unknown. At one boundary the junction diverges from the germline segment, which might be a read error.

Bulk TCR library preparation followed previously described methods with listed TCR primers. TCRdb analysed the PCR reads with MiXCR anew, one entry per CDR3 protein. This sample carries tens of thousands of distinct CDR3 sequences, about 19% of them seen once, and the ten largest clones take approximately 1.5%. The origin of this receptor is a human donor in good health. Some libraries in this study had Jurkat cell RNA spiked in. Sample: naive CD8+ T cells from blood, with Jurkat cell RNA spiked in. Subset specified: FACS-sorted CD8+CD4-CCR7+CD45RA+ naive T cells. The chain employs TRBV11-3 and TRBJ2-7; D unclear. The CDR3 reads CACSSPTSYEQYF. The CDR3 nucleotides read TGTGCCTGCAGCTCGCCTACATCCTACGAGCAGTACTTC. Together with reference TRBV11-3 and TRBJ2-7, the CDR3 gives the full variable domain: EAGVVQSPRYKIIEKKQPVAFWCNPISGHNTLYWYLQNLGQGPELLIRYENEEAVDDSQLPKDRFSAERLKGVDSTLKIQPAELGDSAVYLCACSSPTSYEQYFGPGTRLTVT.